One T cell receptor (beta chain) is described in this entry. The data were taken from a study of blood T cell repertoires in COVID-19. Study summary: The study drew acute and convalescent COVID-19 samples from the United States, Italy and Spain.

V lost 1 base and J lost 5, with 3 bases in between. The CDR3 is 11 residues long. Germline V gives CDR1 LNHDA, CDR2 SQIVND (reference sequence). Only in-frame clones appear in the TCRdb table, and some are missing; sequencing was by immunoSEQ multiplex PCR. The sample has around 260,000 clones, about 88% seen once. The source material was peripheral blood. This receptor was identified in a young man with active or convalescent COVID-19. This chain uses TRBV19 with TRBJ2-7; D ambiguous. CDR3 bases: TGTGCCAGTAGTATAGGGCACGAGCAGTACTTC. Encoded protein: CASSIGHEQYF.